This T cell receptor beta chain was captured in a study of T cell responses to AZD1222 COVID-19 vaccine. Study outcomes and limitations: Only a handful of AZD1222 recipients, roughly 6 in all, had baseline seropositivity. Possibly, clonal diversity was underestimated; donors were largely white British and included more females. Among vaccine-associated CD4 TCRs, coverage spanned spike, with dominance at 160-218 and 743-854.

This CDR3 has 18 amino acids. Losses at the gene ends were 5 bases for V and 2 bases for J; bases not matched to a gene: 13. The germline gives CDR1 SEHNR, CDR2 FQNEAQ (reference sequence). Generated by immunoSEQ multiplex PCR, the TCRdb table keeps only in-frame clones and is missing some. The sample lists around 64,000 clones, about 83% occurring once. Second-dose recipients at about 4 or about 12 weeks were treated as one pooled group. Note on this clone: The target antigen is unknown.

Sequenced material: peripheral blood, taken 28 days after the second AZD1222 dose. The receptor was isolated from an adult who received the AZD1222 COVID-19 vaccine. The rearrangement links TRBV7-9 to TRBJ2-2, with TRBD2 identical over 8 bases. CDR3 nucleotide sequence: TGTGCCAGCAGCCCACCGGCGGGGGGCTTCTTAAACACCGGGGAGCTGTTTTTT. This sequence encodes CASSPPAGGFLNTGELFF.